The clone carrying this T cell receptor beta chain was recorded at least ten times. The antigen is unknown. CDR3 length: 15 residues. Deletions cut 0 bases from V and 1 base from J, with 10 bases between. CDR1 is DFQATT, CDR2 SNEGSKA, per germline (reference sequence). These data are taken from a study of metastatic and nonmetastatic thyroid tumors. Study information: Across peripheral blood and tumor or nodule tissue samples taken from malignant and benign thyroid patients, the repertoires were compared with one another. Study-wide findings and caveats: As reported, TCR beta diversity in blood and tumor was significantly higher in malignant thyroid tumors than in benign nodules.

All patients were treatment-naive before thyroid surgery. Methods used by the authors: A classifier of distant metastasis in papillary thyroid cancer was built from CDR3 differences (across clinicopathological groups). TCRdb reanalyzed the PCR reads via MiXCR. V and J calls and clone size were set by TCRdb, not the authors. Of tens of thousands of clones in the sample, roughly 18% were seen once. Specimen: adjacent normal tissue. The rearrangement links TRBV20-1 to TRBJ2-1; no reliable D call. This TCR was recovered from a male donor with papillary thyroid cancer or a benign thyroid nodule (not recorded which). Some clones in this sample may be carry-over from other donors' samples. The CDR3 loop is CSARDWAGSYNEQFF. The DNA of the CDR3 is TGCAGTGCTAGAGATTGGGCAGGATCCTACAATGAGCAGTTCTTC.